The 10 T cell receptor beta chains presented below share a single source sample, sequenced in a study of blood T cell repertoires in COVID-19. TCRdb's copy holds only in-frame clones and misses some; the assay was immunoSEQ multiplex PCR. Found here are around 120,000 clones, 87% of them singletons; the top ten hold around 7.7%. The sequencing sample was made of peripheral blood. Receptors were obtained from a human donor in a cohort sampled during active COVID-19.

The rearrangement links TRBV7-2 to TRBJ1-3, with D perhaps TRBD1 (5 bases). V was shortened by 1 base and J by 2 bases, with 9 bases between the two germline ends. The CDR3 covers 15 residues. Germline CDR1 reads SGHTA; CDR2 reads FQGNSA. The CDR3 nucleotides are TGTGCCAGCAGCTTAGATGGACATGCTGGAAACACCATATATTTT. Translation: CASSLDGHAGNTIYF.

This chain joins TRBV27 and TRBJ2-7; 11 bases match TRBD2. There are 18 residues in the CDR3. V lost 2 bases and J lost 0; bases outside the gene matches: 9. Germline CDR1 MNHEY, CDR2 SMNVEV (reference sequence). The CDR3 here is CASSLKALAGGPSYEQYF. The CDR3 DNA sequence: TGTGCCAGCAGTTTAAAGGCCCTAGCGGGAGGACCCTCCTACGAGCAGTACTTC.

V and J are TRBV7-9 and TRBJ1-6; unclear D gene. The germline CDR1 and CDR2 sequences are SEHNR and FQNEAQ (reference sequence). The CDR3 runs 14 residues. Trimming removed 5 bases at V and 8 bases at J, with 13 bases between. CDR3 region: CASSGGGLDSPLHF. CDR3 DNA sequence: TGTGCCAGCAGCGGAGGAGGGTTGGATTCACCCCTCCACTTT.

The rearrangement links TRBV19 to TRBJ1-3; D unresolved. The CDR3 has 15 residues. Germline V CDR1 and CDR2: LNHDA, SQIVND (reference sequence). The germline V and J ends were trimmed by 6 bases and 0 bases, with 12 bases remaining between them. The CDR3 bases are TGTGCCAGTAGGCGGTCCCAGAACTCTGGAAACACCATATATTTT. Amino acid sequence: CASRRSQNSGNTIYF.

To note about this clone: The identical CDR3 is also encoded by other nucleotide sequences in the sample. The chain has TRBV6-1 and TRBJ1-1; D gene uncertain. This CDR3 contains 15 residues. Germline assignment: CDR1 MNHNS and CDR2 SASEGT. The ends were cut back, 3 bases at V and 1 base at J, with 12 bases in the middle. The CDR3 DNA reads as TGTGCCAGCAGTGATAGAGGACGGGGGAACACTGAAGCTTTCTTT. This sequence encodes CASSDRGRGNTEAFF.

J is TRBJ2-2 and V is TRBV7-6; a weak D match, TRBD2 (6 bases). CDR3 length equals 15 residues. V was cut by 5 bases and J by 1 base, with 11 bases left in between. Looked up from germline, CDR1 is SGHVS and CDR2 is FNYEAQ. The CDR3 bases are TGTGCCAGCAGCCCACGCGGGGTGAACACCGGGGAGCTGTTTTTT. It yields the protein CASSPRGVNTGELFF. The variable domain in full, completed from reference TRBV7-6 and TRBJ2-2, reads GAGVSQSPRYKVTKRGQDVALRCDPISGHVSLYWYRQALGQGPEFLTYFNYEAQQDKSGLPNDRFSAERPEGSISTLTIQRTEQRDSAMYRCASSPRGVNTGELFFGEGSRLTVL.

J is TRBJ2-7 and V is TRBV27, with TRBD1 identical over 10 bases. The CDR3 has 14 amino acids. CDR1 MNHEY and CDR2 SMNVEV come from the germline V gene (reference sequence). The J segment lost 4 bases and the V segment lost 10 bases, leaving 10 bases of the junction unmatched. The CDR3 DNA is TGTGCCACCTCCAAGCCGGGACAGGGGTACGAGCAGTACTTC. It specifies CATSKPGQGYEQYF.

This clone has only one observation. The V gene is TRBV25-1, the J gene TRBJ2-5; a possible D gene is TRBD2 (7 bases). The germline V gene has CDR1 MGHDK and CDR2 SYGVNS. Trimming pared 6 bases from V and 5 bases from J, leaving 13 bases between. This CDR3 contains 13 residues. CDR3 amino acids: CASRWGGWETQYF. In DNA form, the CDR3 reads TGTGCCAGCAGGTGGGGGGGCTGGGAGACCCAGTACTTC.

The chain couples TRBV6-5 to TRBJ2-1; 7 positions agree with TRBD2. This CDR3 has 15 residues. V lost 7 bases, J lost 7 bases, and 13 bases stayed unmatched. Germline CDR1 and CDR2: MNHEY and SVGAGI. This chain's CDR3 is CASTDWRDYKNEQFF. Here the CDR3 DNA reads TGTGCCAGCACCGACTGGCGGGACTATAAGAATGAGCAGTTCTTC.

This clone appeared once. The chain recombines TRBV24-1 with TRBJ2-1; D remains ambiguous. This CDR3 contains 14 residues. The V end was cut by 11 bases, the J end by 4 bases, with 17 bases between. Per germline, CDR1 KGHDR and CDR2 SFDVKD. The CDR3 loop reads CAISKRRWYNEQFF. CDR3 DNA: TGTGCCATCTCCAAGAGGCGTTGGTACAATGAGCAGTTCTTC.